These 10 T cell receptor beta chains were sequenced from one sample in a study of blood T cell repertoires in COVID-19. TCRdb's table, derived via immunoSEQ multiplex PCR, lists solely in-frame clones and lacks some. The profile shows tens of thousands of clones, nearly 90% of them singletons. What was sequenced was peripheral blood. Every receptor here comes from a man between 50 and 59 years old with active COVID-19.

V gene TRBV11-3 combines with J gene TRBJ2-1; D not certain. This CDR3 spans 13 amino acids. Trimming shortened V by 1 base and J by 6 bases, and 7 bases separated the two germline ends. From germline, CDR1 is SGHNT and CDR2 YENEEA. The CDR3 spells CASSLGPRNEQFF. The CDR3 DNA reads TGTGCCAGCAGCTTAGGGCCTCGCAATGAGCAGTTCTTC.

The chain links TRBV6-5 to TRBJ1-5; D ambiguous. The CDR3 has 13 amino acids. In germline, CDR1 is MNHEY, CDR2 SVGAGI. CDR3 coding DNA: TGTGCTTCAGCTACAGTCCCCAATCAGCCCCAGCATTTT. Its protein product is CASATVPNQPQHF.

CDR3 loop: CASSYRANYNSPLHF. CDR3 DNA: TGTGCCAGCAGTTACAGGGCGAACTATAATTCACCCCTCCACTTT. V is TRBV27 and J is TRBJ1-6; weak D call: TRBD1 (6 bases). Germline values: CDR1 MNHEY, CDR2 SMNVEV (reference sequence). V dropped 4 bases and J dropped 3 bases, with 10 bases sitting between them. The CDR3 loop spans 15 amino acids.

The V call is TRBV6-2 or TRBV6-3, the J call TRBJ2-7; D not certain. The germline V gene has CDR1 MNHEY and CDR2 SVGEGT. CDR3 length: 12 residues. Trimming shortened V by 4 bases and J by 2 bases, and 6 bases separated the two germline ends. In DNA form, the CDR3 reads TGTGCCAGCAGTTTCAGGCCCTACGAGCAGTACTTC. It yields the protein CASSFRPYEQYF.

The V and J genes are TRBV9 and TRBJ1-1; D ambiguous. The V gene's germline CDR1 is SGDLS and CDR2 YYNGEE. This CDR3 is built from 14 residues. V shed 0 bases and J shed 5 bases, with 11 bases lying between them. Written as DNA, the CDR3 is TGTGCCAGCAGCGTAGTAACCAGCGGGACTGAAGCTTTCTTT. This codes for CASSVVTSGTEAFF.

V is TRBV9 and J is TRBJ1-4; TRBD1 agrees at 8 bases. V gave up 4 bases and J gave up 8 bases; unmatched junction bases: 10. The CDR3 sequence is 15 residues long. From germline, CDR1 is SGDLS and CDR2 YYNGEE. Written as DNA, the CDR3 is TGTGCCAGCAGCTCTTTTGACAGGGGTTTCGAAAAACTGTTTTTT. Its protein product is CASSSFDRGFEKLFF.

The gene calls are TRBV6-5 and TRBJ1-5, with TRBD1 matching 7 bases. This CDR3 has 15 amino acids. The trim removed 6 bases at V and 0 bases at J, leaving 5 bases unmatched. The V gene's germline CDR1 is MNHEY and CDR2 SVGAGI. The CDR3 here is CASSATGSSNQPQHF. In nucleotides, the CDR3 is TGTGCCAGCAGCGCGACAGGGTCTAGCAATCAGCCCCAGCATTTT.

This rearrangement joins TRBV9 to TRBJ2-2; D possibly corresponds to TRBD2 (5 bases). The CDR3 runs 15 residues. The V end lost 0 bases, the J end lost 7 bases, and 13 bases lay between the germline ends. Germline assignment: CDR1 SGDLS and CDR2 YYNGEE. The CDR3 DNA is TGTGCCAGCAGCGTAGGCTCTAGCCGGCACGGGGAGCTGTTTTTT. This codes for CASSVGSSRHGELFF.

The gene calls are TRBV5-4 and TRBJ2-1, with D possibly being TRBD1 (7 bases). Germline-derived CDR1 and CDR2 are SGHNT and YYREEE (reference sequence). V was trimmed by 4 bases and J by 8 bases, leaving 19 bases between them. The CDR3 spans 15 residues. The CDR3 loop is CASSAPLGGQYEQFF. The CDR3, as DNA: TGTGCCAGCAGCGCACCGTTGGGGGGACAGTATGAGCAGTTCTTC.

The chain is built from TRBV29-1 and TRBJ1-5; a weak D match, TRBD1 (6 bases). The CDR3 extends over 15 amino acids. The V end lost 5 bases, the J end lost 1 base, and 15 bases lay between the germline ends. Germline values: CDR1 SQVTM, CDR2 ANQGSEA. CDR3 sequence: CSVTSGRGSNQPQHF. CDR3 DNA: TGCAGCGTTACCTCCGGCAGGGGAAGCAATCAGCCCCAGCATTTT.